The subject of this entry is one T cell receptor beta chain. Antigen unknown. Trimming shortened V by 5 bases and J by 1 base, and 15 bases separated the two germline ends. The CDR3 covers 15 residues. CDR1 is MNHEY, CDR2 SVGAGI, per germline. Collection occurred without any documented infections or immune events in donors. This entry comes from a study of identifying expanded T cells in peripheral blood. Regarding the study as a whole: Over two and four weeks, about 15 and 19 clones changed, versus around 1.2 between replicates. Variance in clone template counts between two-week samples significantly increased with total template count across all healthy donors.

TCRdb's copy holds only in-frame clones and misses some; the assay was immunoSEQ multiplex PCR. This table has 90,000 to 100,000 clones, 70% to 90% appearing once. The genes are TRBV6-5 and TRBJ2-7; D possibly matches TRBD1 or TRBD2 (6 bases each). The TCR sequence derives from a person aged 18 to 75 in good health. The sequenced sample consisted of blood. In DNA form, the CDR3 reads TGTGCCAGCAGTCCACCAGGGGAGGCGTCCTACGAGCAGTACTTC. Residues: CASSPPGEASYEQYF.